These 22 T cell receptor beta chains were sequenced from one sample in a study of human T cells and chemical hapten exposure. The time point was: patch test 2, 6 weeks after DPC sensitization. Stated treatment: therapeutic diphenylcyclopropenone sensitization with weekly scalp DPC. TCRdb called the RACE reads again in MiXCR, with one record for every CDR3 protein. This sample carries approximately 90,000 distinct CDR3 sequences, 11% of them seen once, and the ten largest clones take 2.2%. Sequences were derived from whole blood, sampled in connection with sensitization to the hapten diphenylcyclopropenone (DPC). All receptors derive from a man aged 40-49 years with alopecia areata. Some clones in this sample may be carry-over from other donors' samples.

The chain carries TRBV13 and TRBJ2-3; D is ambiguous. Trimming took off 6 bases at V and 4 bases at J, with 11 bases between the two ends. The V gene's germline CDR1 is PRHDT and CDR2 FYEKMQ (reference sequence). The CDR3 is 13 residues long. The CDR3 bases are TGTGCCAGCAGTCCGGACGGATCAGATACGCAGTATTTT. Its protein product is CASSPDGSDTQYF.

CDR3: CASSQGQGRSQFF. CDR3 bases: TGCGCCAGCAGCCAAGGACAGGGGCGGTCGCAGTTCTTC. The rearrangement joins TRBV4-3 to TRBJ2-1; 8 bases are shared with TRBD1. CDR3 size: 13 residues. J lost 12 bases, V lost 1 base, and 5 bases had no gene match. In germline, CDR1 is LGHNA, CDR2 YSLEER.

There are a few counts of this clonotype. The V and J genes are TRBV12-3 or TRBV12-4 and TRBJ2-5; D is undetermined. The CDR3 is 13 residues long. Deletions cut 3 bases from V and 5 bases from J, with 10 bases between. CDR3 coding DNA: TGTGCCAGCAGTTTCGGCATAGCCGAGACCCAGTACTTC. Amino acid sequence: CASSFGIAETQYF.

This chain uses TRBV10-3 with TRBJ2-7; 11 bases line up with TRBD2. With V trimmed by 3 bases and J by 3 bases, 1 base remained unmatched. Germline loops: CDR1 ENHRY, CDR2 SYGVKD. The CDR3 consists of 14 residues. The CDR3 DNA reads TGTGCCATCAGTGACGGGACTAGCGGCTACGAGCAGTACGTC. It codes for CAISDGTSGYEQYV.

This clonotype appeared a few times. This chain links TRBV6-1 with TRBJ2-3, with D uncertain. The CDR3 is 16 residues long. The V gene's germline CDR1 is MNHNS and CDR2 SASEGT. The V gene lost 2 bases and the J gene lost 4 bases, with 16 bases spanning the gap. The CDR3 region has the DNA TGTGCCAGCAGTGAACGCGCGGTACTCGGCGCAGATACGCAGTATTTT. Translating it yields CASSERAVLGADTQYF.

This CDR3 is CASSVEGESYEQYF. The CDR3 nucleotides read TGTGCCAGCAGCGTAGAGGGTGAGAGTTACGAGCAGTACTTC. J is TRBJ2-7 and V is TRBV9; no clear D. The CDR3 totals 14 residues. Trimming cost V 0 bases and J 4 bases, with 11 bases left between them. From germline, CDR1 is SGDLS and CDR2 YYNGEE.

The V gene is TRBV4-3, the J gene TRBJ2-1; D remains ambiguous. The CDR3 contains 14 residues. Germline V gives CDR1 LGHNA, CDR2 YSLEER. Trimming shortened V by 2 bases and J by 10 bases, and 15 bases separated the two germline ends. CDR3 loop: CASSQYSQIGEQFF. The CDR3, as DNA: TGCGCCAGCAGCCAATATAGTCAAATTGGCGAGCAGTTCTTC.

This clonotype was found many times. The V call is TRBV18, the J call TRBJ1-1; 7 nucleotides match TRBD1. CDR3 length equals 13 residues. CDR1 is KGHSH, CDR2 LQKENI, per germline. The ends lost 6 bases at V and 3 bases at J; junction bases unmatched: 4. For the CDR3, the DNA is TGTGCCAGCTCGCCCGACAGGGACACTGAAGCTTTCTTT. Amino acid sequence: CASSPDRDTEAFF.

This clonotype was seen only a few times. The rearrangement links TRBV6-1 to TRBJ1-4; D unclear. V gave up 0 bases and J gave up 8 bases, with 13 bases separating them. The CDR3 spans 15 residues. Germline values: CDR1 MNHNS, CDR2 SASEGT. CDR3 DNA sequence: TGTGCCAGCAGTGAAGCCGGATTCCGACGGGAAAAACTGTTTTTT. It specifies CASSEAGFRREKLFF.

The V call is TRBV29-1, the J call TRBJ1-1, with unresolved D. The V gene's germline CDR1 is SQVTM and CDR2 ANQGSEA. The CDR3 is made up of 12 amino acids. V lost 7 bases to trimming and J lost 1 base, with 10 bases between them. CDR3 amino acids: CSGGARNTEAFF. As DNA, the CDR3 is TGCAGCGGGGGAGCCAGGAACACTGAAGCTTTCTTT.

J is TRBJ2-6 and V is TRBV20-1; no firm D call. Trimming pared 1 base from V and 0 bases from J, leaving 4 bases between. This CDR3 has 14 amino acids. CDR1 and CDR2 from the germline V gene are DFQATT and SNEGSKA (reference sequence). The CDR3: CSARAGSGANVLTF. CDR3 nucleotides: TGCAGTGCTAGAGCGGGCTCTGGGGCCAACGTCCTGACTTTC.

This clonotype showed up just a few times. The gene calls are TRBV29-1 and TRBJ2-6; TRBD1 agrees at 7 bases. The junction had 11 bases not matched to a gene; V was cut back by 6 bases and J by 0 bases. The V gene's germline CDR1 is SQVTM and CDR2 ANQGSEA. CDR3 length equals 17 residues. CDR3 residues: CSVGRQGPHSGANVLTF. CDR3 sequence (DNA): TGCAGCGTGGGGAGACAGGGACCCCACTCTGGGGCCAACGTCCTGACTTTC.

This rearrangement joins TRBV19 to TRBJ1-2; 10 bases align to TRBD1. From germline, CDR1 is LNHDA and CDR2 SQIVND (reference sequence). V trimming: 3 bases; J trimming: 3 bases; junction bases outside the gene matches: 10. The CDR3 consists of 17 residues. The CDR3 bases are TGTGCCAGTAGTATTCGGACCGGGACAGGGGATGACTATGGCTACACCTTC. Its translation is CASSIRTGTGDDYGYTF.

This clonotype was counted many times. This rearrangement joins TRBV6-5 to TRBJ2-7; possible D gene TRBD2, 6 bases. The germline gives CDR1 MNHEY, CDR2 SVGAGI. The V and J ends lost 6 bases and 2 bases respectively, with 20 bases between them. This CDR3 is built from 16 residues. DNA for the CDR3: TGTGCCAGCAGCCCTCACTCGGGGGTCCCGGCCTACGAGCAGTACTTC. Amino acids: CASSPHSGVPAYEQYF.

The chain recombines TRBV7-9 with TRBJ2-5, with 11 bases lining up with TRBD2. Germline loops: CDR1 SEHNR, CDR2 FQNEAQ (reference sequence). V dropped 5 bases and J dropped 5; count of bases not matched to a gene: 10. The CDR3 length is 16 residues. The CDR3 loop reads CASSMTSGVGGETQYF. CDR3 in DNA: TGTGCCAGCAGCATGACTAGCGGGGTCGGGGGGGAGACCCAGTACTTC.

This clonotype was counted a few times. The gene calls are TRBV6-5 and TRBJ2-1; no reliable D call. The CDR3 covers 15 residues. Looked up from germline, CDR1 is MNHEY and CDR2 is SVGAGI. The V end was cut by 6 bases, the J end by 0 bases, with 12 bases between. CDR3 bases: TGTGCCAGCAGCCCGGACGAGAGCTCCTACAATGAGCAGTTCTTC. The encoded protein is CASSPDESSYNEQFF.

At least ten counts were recorded for this clonotype. The rearrangement links TRBV5-6 to TRBJ1-5; 8 nucleotides align to TRBD1. V gave up 3 bases and J gave up 6 bases; unmatched junction bases: 11. The CDR3 covers 16 residues. Per germline, CDR1 SGHDT and CDR2 YYEEEE. CDR3 in DNA: TGTGCCAGCAGCTGGTCCGGACAGGGAATAAGTCAGCCCCAGCATTTT. Translation gives CASSWSGQGISQPQHF. Full variable domain (rest looked up from reference TRBV5-6 and TRBJ1-5): DAGVTQSPTHLIKTRGQQVTLRCSPKSGHDTVSWYQQALGQGPQFIFQYYEEEERQRGNFPDRFSGHQFPNYSSELNVNALLLGDSALYLCASSWSGQGISQPQHFGDGTRLSIL.

This clonotype was seen a handful of times. The chain recombines TRBV5-1 with TRBJ2-1, with TRBD2 identical over 10 bases. Per germline, CDR1 SGHRS and CDR2 YFSETQ. This CDR3 is built from 14 residues. Trimming at V came to 5 bases and at J to 8 bases, leaving 7 bases not matched to a gene. CDR3 in amino acids: CASRGIGLADEQFF. The CDR3, as DNA: TGCGCCAGCAGAGGGATAGGACTAGCGGATGAGCAGTTCTTC.

The chain is built from TRBV10-3 and TRBJ1-1, with D perhaps matching TRBD1 (5 bases). From germline, CDR1 is ENHRY and CDR2 SYGVKD. The germline V and J ends were trimmed by 3 bases and 4 bases, with 18 bases remaining between them. The CDR3 totals 16 residues. The chain's CDR3 is CAISERGRGSSTEAFF. The CDR3 DNA sequence: TGTGCCATCAGTGAAAGAGGAAGGGGAAGTTCCACTGAAGCTTTCTTT.

This clonotype has more than one count but fewer than ten. The chain uses TRBV6-5 and TRBJ1-1; possibly TRBD1 for D (6 bases). Trimming cost V 5 bases and J 10 bases, with 14 bases left between them. CDR1 and CDR2 from the germline V gene are MNHEY and SVGAGI. This CDR3 contains 12 residues. CDR3 sequence reads: CASSTGSSGAFF. The CDR3 DNA follows: TGTGCCAGCAGTACAGGGTCTAGCGGAGCTTTCTTT.

The genes are TRBV4-3 and TRBJ2-3; 8 positions agree with TRBD2. This CDR3 has 17 residues. Germline CDR1 is LGHNA and CDR2 is YSLEER. Trimming at V came to 0 bases and at J to 0 bases, leaving 5 bases not matched to a gene. CDR3 nucleotide sequence: TGCGCCAGCAGCCAAGAGTTAGGACTAGCCAGCACAGATACGCAGTATTTT. This codes for CASSQELGLASTDTQYF.

In its sample, this clonotype was seen many times. The chain carries TRBV7-9 and TRBJ2-3; 7 positions agree with TRBD1. CDR3 length equals 15 residues. Germline V gene data show CDR1 as SEHNR and CDR2 as FQNEAQ (reference sequence). Unmatched junction bases numbered 4, after V lost 1 base and J lost 3 bases. The CDR3 protein is CASSLGDSRTDTQYF. CDR3 sequence (DNA): TGTGCCAGCAGCTTAGGGGACAGCCGAACAGATACGCAGTATTTT.